This T cell receptor (beta chain) was found in a study of T cell changes during pregnancy in multiple sclerosis. Sequencing used immunoSEQ multiplex PCR; TCRdb keeps in-frame clones, though not all of them. The table includes 65,000 to 90,000 clones, roughly 92% detected once. Trimming left V 3 bases short and J 2 bases short, with 5 bases between. The CDR3 has 11 residues. Per the germline V gene, CDR1 is SQVTM and CDR2 is ANQGSEA. This clonotype originated in a female donor in good health, enrolled as a control in a pregnancy study. This specimen consisted of peripheral blood, obtained in the third trimester of pregnancy. The gene calls are TRBV29-1 and TRBJ2-7; a weak D match, TRBD1 (5 bases). The CDR3: CSVEDTYEQYF. DNA of the CDR3: TGCAGCGTTGAGGACACCTACGAGCAGTACTTC.